This T cell receptor beta chain was identified during a study of regulatory T cells in long-lasting Graves disease. As for the study in general: New Graves' disease cases had less than 3 months of antithyroid drugs.

Findings of the study overall: Persistent disease exhibited a predilection for TRBV28, TRBJ1-2 and TRBJ2-5.

Time point specified: newly diagnosed GD, antithyroid drugs for less than 3 months. RNA isolated from PBMCs was used to make the TCR library. Into tubes containing EDTA, 8 to 9 milliliters of peripheral blood were drawn. A remark on this clonotype: Its antigen remains unknown.

After removal of 0 bases from V and 7 bases from J, the junction contained 9 bases not matched to a gene. CDR3 length equals 16 residues. Germline values: CDR1 LGHNA, CDR2 YNFKEQ. For TCR beta, libraries came from iRepertoire HTBI primers and Arm-PCR of CDR3 regions. A single record per CDR3 protein comes from TCRdb applying MiXCR to the multiplex PCR reads. The sample lists approximately 400,000 distinct CDR3 sequences; under 15% were seen once. Separately, the same data were catalogued under a study of T cells in Graves' hyperthyroidism and ophthalmopathy. That work states: Diagnosis of hyperthyroidism was new in patients aged 18 to 65, and its duration was under 2 months.

This TCR derives from a woman in her 30s with Graves disease. Source: peripheral blood mononuclear cells (PBMCs), taken at new diagnosis, from a patient treated with antithyroid drugs. This chain uses TRBV4-2 with TRBJ2-1; 7 bases match TRBD2. As DNA, the CDR3 is TGTGCCAGCAGCCAAGATCGTTTACTAGCGCCAAATGAGCAGTTCTTC. Translation gives CASSQDRLLAPNEQFF.